A single sample is the source of the 16 T cell receptor beta chains below, sequenced in a study of blood T cell repertoires in COVID-19. Using immunoSEQ multiplex PCR, the repertoire was profiled, and TCRdb retains in-frame clones only, with some absent. There are nearly 55,000 clones in the sample; just over 85% occur only once, and about 10% lies in the top ten. Sequencing used peripheral blood. Source of these receptors: a man in his 70s with active COVID-19.

V gene TRBV11-2 combines with J gene TRBJ2-3; 9 positions match TRBD1. Germline V lookup: CDR1 SGHAT, CDR2 FQNNGV. The CDR3 is made up of 16 amino acids. With V trimmed by 4 bases and J by 3 bases, 8 bases remained unmatched. For the CDR3, the DNA is TGTGCCAGCAGCTCCGGGACAGGGATTTGGACAGATACGCAGTATTTT. It codes for CASSSGTGIWTDTQYF.

The chain joins TRBV25-1 to TRBJ2-3, with D possibly TRBD1 on 5 matching bases. Per germline, CDR1 MGHDK and CDR2 SYGVNS. Trimming pared 6 bases from V and 1 base from J, leaving 14 bases between. The CDR3 extends over 15 amino acids. The CDR3 here is CASSHQGWGTDTQYF. The CDR3 nucleotides are TGTGCCAGCAGCCATCAGGGTTGGGGCACAGATACGCAGTATTTT.

The chain links TRBV4-1 to TRBJ1-1; D unresolved. The V gene lost 4 bases and the J gene lost 8 bases, with 14 bases spanning the gap. The CDR3 sequence is 13 residues long. CDR1 is MGHRA, CDR2 YSYEKL, per germline. CDR3: CASSLGTRGEAFF. The DNA of the CDR3 is TGCGCCAGCAGCCTCGGAACCCGAGGGGAAGCTTTCTTT.

The rearrangement links TRBV7-2 to TRBJ2-3, with 9 positions matching TRBD1. Trimming removed 7 bases from V and 3 bases from J; junction bases left unmatched: 5. CDR3 length: 14 amino acids. From germline, CDR1 is SGHTA and CDR2 FQGNSA. The CDR3 DNA follows: TGTGCCAGCACCGACAGGGGGAAAACAGATACGCAGTATTTT. Translated: CASTDRGKTDTQYF.

The chain joins TRBV7-6 to TRBJ2-3, with 12 positions matching TRBD2. CDR3 length: 21 residues. The junction had 23 bases not matched to a gene; V was cut back by 6 bases and J by 4 bases. The V gene's germline CDR1 is SGHVS and CDR2 FNYEAQ. The CDR3 region has the DNA TGTGCCAGCAGAAACTTTCCGGGACCTAGCGGGGGGGTTATCGTATCAGATACGCAGTATTTT. It codes for CASRNFPGPSGGVIVSDTQYF.

The rearrangement links TRBV6-2 or TRBV6-3 to TRBJ2-3, with TRBD2 as a possible D gene (7 bases). This CDR3 has 17 residues. Germline V gives CDR1 MNHEY, CDR2 SVGEGT. V was pared by 0 bases and J by 1 base, with 14 bases between. In DNA form, the CDR3 reads TGTGCCAGCAGTTACTCAGTCGGGGGGCTCGGCACAGATACGCAGTATTTT. This gives the protein CASSYSVGGLGTDTQYF.

In DNA, the CDR3 is TGTGCCAGTAGTACCTCTAGCGGGCGGGACAATGAGCAGTTCTTC. Its translation: CASSTSSGRDNEQFF. The rearrangement links TRBV19 to TRBJ2-1; the match to TRBD2 covers 8 bases. Germline lookup yields CDR1 LNHDA and CDR2 SQIVND (reference sequence). The CDR3 contains 15 residues. J gave up 5 bases and V 4 bases, and 7 bases lay outside the gene matches.

The rearrangement joins TRBV3-1 (or the pseudogene TRBV3-2) to TRBJ2-1; 14 bases are a match to TRBD2. Germline CDR1 LGHDT, CDR2 YNNKEL (reference sequence). After removal of 1 base from V and 10 bases from J, the junction contained 6 bases not matched to a gene. This CDR3 region has 16 residues. The CDR3 sequence is CASSQGRLAGGLEQFF. The CDR3 coding sequence is TGTGCCAGCAGCCAAGGGCGACTAGCGGGGGGGCTAGAGCAGTTCTTC.

The chain employs TRBV6-5 and TRBJ1-2; possibly TRBD1 for D (5 bases). Germline V CDR1 and CDR2: MNHEY, SVGAGI. Trimming removed 6 bases from V and 6 bases from J, with 11 bases in between. The CDR3 sequence is 12 residues long. The CDR3 region is CASRAGNHGYTF. The CDR3 DNA sequence: TGTGCCAGCAGAGCAGGGAACCATGGCTACACCTTC.

The chain is built from TRBV19 and TRBJ1-5; TRBD1 matches at 8 bases. Germline V gene data show CDR1 as LNHDA and CDR2 as SQIVND (reference sequence). V shed 4 bases and J 4 bases; nucleotides not matched to a gene: 6. This CDR3 comprises 15 residues. CDR3 DNA sequence: TGTGCCAGTAGTACCAGGGGGCGGGGGAATCAGCCCCAGCATTTT. This gives the protein CASSTRGRGNQPQHF.

This chain uses TRBV6-1 with TRBJ1-2, with D possibly being TRBD1 (6 bases). The CDR3 is made up of 14 amino acids. V was shortened by 2 bases and J by 6 bases, with 13 bases between the two germline ends. CDR1 and CDR2 from the germline V gene are MNHNS and SASEGT. CDR3 DNA sequence: TGTGCCAGCAGTGAATGGGGCAGGGGAAATGGCTACACCTTC. Translating gives CASSEWGRGNGYTF.

DNA of the CDR3: TGTGCCAGCAGCTCAGGACAGGCTGGGACCCAGTACTTC. Its protein is CASSSGQAGTQYF. The chain is built from TRBV7-3 and TRBJ2-5; TRBD1 aligns across 7 bases. CDR1 and CDR2 from the germline V gene are SGHTA and FQGTGA. This CDR3 comprises 13 residues. V was pared by 4 bases and J by 7 bases, with 6 bases of the junction left unmatched.

This chain uses TRBV6-5 with TRBJ2-2; tentative D call: TRBD1 (7 bases). CDR1 is MNHEY and CDR2 is SVGAGI in the germline V gene. This CDR3 region has 15 residues. Trimming removed 4 bases from V and 4 bases from J, with 13 bases in between. The CDR3 sequence: CASSFRGVGTGELFF. For the CDR3, the DNA is TGTGCCAGCAGTTTCAGGGGGGTAGGCACCGGGGAGCTGTTTTTT.

This clone was seen only once. The V call is TRBV18, the J call TRBJ2-2, with a tentative D call TRBD2 (5 bases). CDR1 is KGHSH, CDR2 LQKENI, per germline. The CDR3 spans 15 residues. The ends were cut back, 6 bases at V and 4 bases at J, with 15 bases in the middle. This CDR3 reads CASSSGNTATGELFF. CDR3 DNA sequence: TGTGCCAGCTCCTCCGGGAACACCGCCACCGGGGAGCTGTTTTTT. The whole variable domain, remainder taken from reference TRBV18 and TRBJ2-2, is NAGVMQNPRHLVRRRGQEARLRCSPMKGHSHVYWYRQLPEEGLKFMVYLQKENIIDESGMPKERFSAEFPKEGPSILRIQQVVRGDSAAYFCASSSGNTATGELFFGEGSRLTVL.

The rearrangement joins TRBV7-2 to TRBJ2-1, with D uncertain. The length of the CDR3 is 16 residues. V shed 4 bases and J shed 0 bases, with 13 bases lying between them. In germline, CDR1 is SGHTA, CDR2 FQGNSA. CDR3: CASSSIPRGSYNEQFF. CDR3 nucleotides: TGTGCCAGCAGCTCGATACCTAGAGGCTCCTACAATGAGCAGTTCTTC.

This clone was detected only once. V usage is TRBV4-3 and J usage is TRBJ2-1; TRBD2 agrees at 15 bases. The J segment lost 8 bases and the V segment lost 0 bases, leaving 11 bases of the junction unmatched. Germline CDR1 LGHNA, CDR2 YSLEER. The CDR3 totals 19 residues. CDR3 sequence: CASSQEPPAGLAGGDEQFF. The CDR3 coding sequence is TGCGCCAGCAGCCAAGAGCCCCCCGCAGGACTAGCGGGGGGGGATGAGCAGTTCTTC.